The rows below give T cell receptor beta chains drawn from one sample of a study of blood T cell repertoires in COVID-19. The method was immunoSEQ multiplex PCR; TCRdb's version includes in-frame clones alone and lacks a portion of them. The repertoire holds hundreds of thousands of clones, with approximately 86% as singletons. Sequenced material: peripheral blood. The receptor set was obtained from a human donor in a cohort sampled during active COVID-19. The conserved cysteine and the conserved F or W are not part of the CDR3 here.

>TRBV10-1
ASSQLAGGVGTDTQY
>TRBV21-1
ARRDRNTGELF
>TRBV7-3
ASRLGQGFDEQF
>TRBV5-1
ASSFDLAASGYT
>TRBV30
AWSYMGEGRYEQY
>TRBV6-5
ASQGNQPQH
>TRBV19
ASSVAGASTEAF
>TRBV6-6
ASSYQGPTNEKLF
>TRBV7-8
ASSLDPGSYNEQF
>TRBV4-1
ASSQEYGNTEAF
>TRBV4-1
ASSQEGTVQGITDTQY
>TRBV6-1
ASSGAGIALSYGYT
>TRBV28
ASSSAGSTFGGELF
>TRBV4-1
ASSQIGQRNYGYT
>TRBV9
ASSVNNQVNSPLH
>TRBV6-2/TRBV6-3
ASSGTGVKPQH
>TRBV6-2/TRBV6-3
ASSLYRDGDTQY
>TRBV29-1
SVRTSGGYNEQF
>TRBV11-2
ASSLTRGGKETQY
>TRBV6-5
ASTMTGGATETQY
>TRBV5-1
ASTPVSRGYGYT
>TRBV19
ASSVRVNQPQH
>TRBV18
ASSEGALSGSPLH
>TRBV5-1
ASSPFGQDGDYGYT
>TRBV9
ASSVAGSPLH
>TRBV6-5
ASSDQPGDTQY
>TRBV3-1/TRBV3-2
ASSLDREETQY
>TRBV25-1
ASSENGYTEAF
>TRBV5-1
ASALTGGQPQH
>TRBV18
ASQTSGDYNEQF
>TRBV6-6
ASRPLGASGNTIY
>TRBV6-5
ASRQGAGANVLT
>TRBV6-5
ASSPLAGDYNEQF
>TRBV19
ASRLQGQETQY
>TRBV21-1
ASSKEYPSGWEDNSPLH
>TRBV6-6
ASSYREKGNSPLH
>TRBV3-1/TRBV3-2
ASSQGADTNTGELF
>TRBV19
ASSPDRGRTEAF
>TRBV9
ASTPRTSGLSYNEQF
>TRBV23-1
ASSRIDTWDKLMETQY
>TRBV28
ASSLSTVRLTLH
>TRBV29-1
SVGQGHTEAF
>TRBV6-2/TRBV6-3
ASSLHRYQETQY
>TRBV7-9
ASSLDSGSGTGELF
>TRBV5-6
ASSRWGQGGLYEQY
>TRBV27
ASRTMTGTGNTIY
>TRBV5-1
ASSLSDRDTDTQY
>TRBV5-4
ASSLYRDSDGYT
>TRBV9
ASSVGLSQETQY
>TRBV19
ASSIRGFYEQY
>TRBV11-2
ASSPLKTYEQY
>TRBV7-2
ASSISGRGFYEQY
>TRBV28
ASSSSEQGSYNEQF
>TRBV2
ASSEARSEHSPLH
>TRBV28
ASSLGMRYEQY
>TRBV5-8
ASSPRLNEQF
>TRBV15
ATRRGLRDEKLF
>TRBV5-1
ASSLDGSTEAF
>TRBV6-1
ASSVESSWGQGGYNEQF
>TRBV29-1
SAPTGGGTDTQY